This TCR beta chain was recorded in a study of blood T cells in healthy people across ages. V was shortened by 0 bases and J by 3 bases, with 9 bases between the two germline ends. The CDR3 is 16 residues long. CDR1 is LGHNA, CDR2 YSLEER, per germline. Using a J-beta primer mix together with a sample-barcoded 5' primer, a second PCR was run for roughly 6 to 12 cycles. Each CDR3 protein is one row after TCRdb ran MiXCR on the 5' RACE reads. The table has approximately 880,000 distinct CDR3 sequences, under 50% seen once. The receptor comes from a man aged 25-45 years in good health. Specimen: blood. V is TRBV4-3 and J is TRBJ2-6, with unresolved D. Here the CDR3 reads CASSQELGLGANVLTF. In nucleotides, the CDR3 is TGCGCCAGCAGCCAAGAACTCGGTCTTGGGGCCAACGTCCTGACTTTC.